Listed here are 32 T cell receptor beta chains from one sample, sequenced in a study of memory CD4+ T cells and cytomegalovirus serostatus. Generated by immunoSEQ multiplex PCR, the TCRdb table keeps only in-frame clones and is missing some. The table records around 54,000 clones, around 82% of them present only once. The sort gate was single viable CD3+CD4+CD8-CD45RO+ cells for memory CD4+ T cells. Sequences were obtained from memory CD4+ T cells from blood. All receptors derive from an adult in good health and CMV-seronegative.

This clone was counted between two and nine times. The V gene is TRBV5-4, the J gene TRBJ2-7; 12 positions agree with TRBD2. The CDR3 loop spans 17 amino acids. V dropped 4 bases and J dropped 2; count of bases not matched to a gene: 10. Looked up from germline, CDR1 is SGHNT and CDR2 is YYREEE (reference sequence). The CDR3 DNA reads TGTGCCAGCAGCAAGGCGGGACTAGCGGGCCTTACCTACGAGCAGTACTTC. Protein sequence: CASSKAGLAGLTYEQYF.

The J gene is TRBJ2-5, the V gene TRBV28; D is perhaps TRBD1 or TRBD2 (5 bases each). Germline loops: CDR1 MDHEN, CDR2 SYDVKM. Trimming took 4 bases from V and 4 from J, leaving 16 bases between them. The CDR3 covers 15 residues. CDR3 residues: CASSSAGTPRETQYF. CDR3 nucleotide sequence: TGTGCCAGCAGTTCGGCCGGGACCCCCCGAGAGACCCAGTACTTC.

This clone has only a few counts. The V and J genes are TRBV10-3 and TRBJ1-5, with D unclear. The CDR3 length is 13 residues. The V and J ends lost 10 bases and 3 bases respectively, with 13 bases between them. Per germline, CDR1 ENHRY and CDR2 SYGVKD. The CDR3 DNA reads as TGTGCCACCACCGGGCAGGTCAATCAGCCCCAGCATTTT. Amino acids: CATTGQVNQPQHF.

The V gene is TRBV12-5, the J gene TRBJ2-2; no definite D call. Trimming left V 0 bases short and J 7 bases short, with 6 bases between. CDR3 length: 13 amino acids. From germline, CDR1 is LGHNT and CDR2 FRNRAP. CDR3 sequence reads: CASGLVEVGELFF. Written as DNA, the CDR3 is TGTGCTAGTGGTTTGGTAGAGGTCGGGGAGCTGTTTTTT.

This clone occurred a few times. The gene calls are TRBV7-9 and TRBJ1-1, with TRBD1 matching 7 bases. This CDR3 spans 15 amino acids. CDR1 is SEHNR and CDR2 is FQNEAQ in the germline V gene (reference sequence). V was clipped by 5 bases and J by 5 bases; unmatched bases: 11. CDR3 DNA sequence: TGTGCCAGCAGCACAAGACAGGGACGAAATACTGAAGCTTTCTTT. Amino acid sequence: CASSTRQGRNTEAFF.

The V and J genes are TRBV5-1 and TRBJ1-1; D remains ambiguous. CDR1 and CDR2 from the germline V gene are SGHRS and YFSETQ. The CDR3 runs 17 residues. Trimming took off 3 bases at V and 3 bases at J, with 21 bases between the two ends. CDR3 in DNA: TGCGCCAGCAGCTCCGAATCCGGGTTCTTAAAGGACACTGAAGCTTTCTTT. Protein: CASSSESGFLKDTEAFF.

The chain combines TRBV7-9 with TRBJ2-7; D gene ambiguous. The CDR3 length is 13 residues. Germline V gene lookup returns CDR1 SEHNR and CDR2 FQNEAQ (reference sequence). Trimming removed 1 base from V and 0 bases from J, with 4 bases in between. The CDR3 is CASSLVDSYEQYF. The CDR3, as DNA: TGTGCCAGCAGCTTAGTAGACTCCTACGAGCAGTACTTC.

V and J are TRBV30 and TRBJ2-5, with D perhaps TRBD1 (6 bases). Germline CDR1 and CDR2: GTSNPN and SVGIG (reference sequence). The ends were cut back, 6 bases at V and 2 bases at J, with 13 bases in the middle. This CDR3 has 13 residues. The CDR3 bases are TGTGCCTGTGCCCGGGACACACAAGAGACCCAGTACTTC. Protein sequence: CACARDTQETQYF.

The V gene is TRBV14, the J gene TRBJ2-1; D uncertain. Germline CDR1 reads SGHDN; CDR2 reads FVKESK. This CDR3 has 16 residues. Trimming stripped 0 bases from V and 0 bases from J, with 9 bases between. Written as DNA, the CDR3 is TGTGCCAGCAGCCAAGATTTATTAAGCTCCTACAATGAGCAGTTCTTC. This encodes CASSQDLLSSYNEQFF.

The chain uses TRBV18 and TRBJ1-1; D not certain. This CDR3 region has 17 residues. Trimming pared 1 base from V and 2 bases from J, leaving 17 bases between. Germline V gene data show CDR1 as KGHSH and CDR2 as LQKENI. Here the CDR3 DNA reads TGTGCCAGCTCACCACGATCAGGTCCCAAATCTAACACTGAAGCTTTCTTT. The encoded protein is CASSPRSGPKSNTEAFF. Variable domain in full (rest from reference TRBV18 and TRBJ1-1): NAGVMQNPRHLVRRRGQEARLRCSPMKGHSHVYWYRQLPEEGLKFMVYLQKENIIDESGMPKERFSAEFPKEGPSILRIQQVVRGDSAAYFCASSPRSGPKSNTEAFFGQGTRLTVV.

The gene calls are TRBV18 and TRBJ2-7; D not resolved. CDR3 length: 11 amino acids. CDR1 KGHSH and CDR2 LQKENI come from the germline V gene. The V and J ends lost 5 bases and 1 base respectively, with 3 bases between them. CDR3 residues: CASSSSYEQYF. Written as DNA, the CDR3 is TGTGCCAGCTCATCGTCCTACGAGCAGTACTTC. Full variable domain (missing parts from reference TRBV18 and TRBJ2-7): NAGVMQNPRHLVRRRGQEARLRCSPMKGHSHVYWYRQLPEEGLKFMVYLQKENIIDESGMPKERFSAEFPKEGPSILRIQQVVRGDSAAYFCASSSSYEQYFGPGTRLTVT.

This sequence joins TRBV4-1 and TRBJ2-2; possible D gene TRBD2, 5 bases. The ends were cut back, 0 bases at V and 8 bases at J, with 10 bases in the middle. The CDR3 length is 14 residues. From germline, CDR1 is MGHRA and CDR2 YSYEKL. CDR3 DNA: TGCGCCAGCAGCCAAGAAGAGGGCCGGGGGGAGCTGTTTTTT. Amino acids: CASSQEEGRGELFF.

This clone has only one observation. The chain couples TRBV27 to TRBJ1-5; 8 bases are a match to TRBD1. Germline loops: CDR1 MNHEY, CDR2 SMNVEV (reference sequence). The CDR3 runs to 14 residues. V shed 7 bases and J 5 bases; nucleotides not matched to a gene: 7. The CDR3 loop reads CASKAGQVDQPQHF. The DNA of the CDR3 is TGTGCCAGCAAGGCGGGACAGGTCGATCAGCCCCAGCATTTT.

The chain carries TRBV11-2 and TRBJ1-4; 8 positions match TRBD1. Germline V gene data show CDR1 as SGHAT and CDR2 as FQNNGV. This CDR3 is built from 15 residues. V gave up 5 bases and J gave up 7 bases; unmatched junction bases: 9. For the CDR3, the DNA is TGTGCCAGCAGCCCACAGGGGGACGGTACTGAAAAACTGTTTTTT. This sequence encodes CASSPQGDGTEKLFF.

The chain links TRBV5-7 to TRBJ1-1; D unresolved. TRBV5-7 is annotated as an ORF whose role is uncertain. The CDR3 totals 18 residues. Trimming took off 0 bases at V and 1 base at J, with 19 bases between the two ends. The CDR3 sequence: CASSLANPPPVSNTEAFF. The CDR3 DNA follows: TGTGCCAGCAGCTTGGCCAACCCCCCCCCGGTCTCGAACACTGAAGCTTTCTTT.

The genes are TRBV28 and TRBJ2-7; D remains unclear. CDR3 size: 12 residues. The germline V gene has CDR1 MDHEN and CDR2 SYDVKM. V was clipped by 6 bases and J by 0 bases, with 6 bases between them. The DNA for the CDR3 is TGTGCCAGCAGGCTCGGCTCCTACGAGCAGTACTTC. This gives the protein CASRLGSYEQYF.

This sequence joins TRBV28 and TRBJ2-5, with D maybe TRBD2 (6 bases). The ends were cut back, 2 bases at V and 2 bases at J, with 6 bases in the middle. The CDR3 has 13 residues. Germline-derived CDR1 and CDR2 are MDHEN and SYDVKM. CDR3 nucleotide sequence: TGTGCCAGCAGTTTAGGGACTCAAGAGACCCAGTACTTC. This codes for CASSLGTQETQYF.

In its sample, this clone was seen a few times. The rearrangement uses TRBV9 and TRBJ1-1, with a tentative D call TRBD1 (5 bases). Germline V gene sequence: CDR1 SGDLS, CDR2 YYNGEE. The CDR3 spans 14 residues. The V and J ends lost 4 bases and 0 bases respectively, with 10 bases between them. The CDR3 here is CASSKGNLNTEAFF. The DNA for the CDR3 is TGTGCCAGCAGCAAGGGGAACTTGAACACTGAAGCTTTCTTT.

This chain joins TRBV2 and TRBJ1-5, with D unresolved. The CDR3 spans 13 residues. Germline V CDR1 and CDR2: SNHLY, FYNNEI. Trimming cost V 6 bases and J 2 bases, with 8 bases left between them. The CDR3 is CASSIERNQPQHF. DNA of the CDR3: TGTGCCAGCAGCATCGAACGCAATCAGCCCCAGCATTTT.

The chain combines TRBV2 with TRBJ2-2, with D possibly matching TRBD1 (6 bases). Germline V gene data show CDR1 as SNHLY and CDR2 as FYNNEI. V lost 4 bases and J 6 bases, leaving 12 bases between the germline ends. The CDR3 contains 14 residues. In DNA, the CDR3 is TGTGCCAGCAGTGCCATACAGGGACCCGGGGAGCTGTTTTTT. Translating gives CASSAIQGPGELFF.

The J gene is TRBJ2-1, the V gene TRBV5-4; D perhaps matches TRBD2 (5 bases). In germline, CDR1 is SGHNT, CDR2 YYREEE (reference sequence). This CDR3 is 16 amino acids long. Trimming removed 0 bases from V and 9 bases from J, with 19 bases in between. CDR3 DNA sequence: TGTGCCAGCAGCTTGGCCACCACTAGTCGGTACGGTGAGCAGTTCTTC. Translation: CASSLATTSRYGEQFF.

This rearrangement joins TRBV6-1 to TRBJ2-5, with a tentative D call TRBD2 (7 bases). Trimming stripped 5 bases from V and 5 bases from J, with 18 bases between. The CDR3 runs to 15 residues. From germline, CDR1 is MNHNS and CDR2 SASEGT. The DNA of the CDR3 is TGTGCCAGCAGTTTTCAGGGATGGGGGGGCGAGACCCAGTACTTC. Protein product: CASSFQGWGGETQYF.

The chain couples TRBV30 to TRBJ2-7, with 7 bases identical to TRBD1. This CDR3 region has 11 residues. The trim removed 4 bases at V and 9 bases at J, leaving 6 bases unmatched. Germline V gene lookup returns CDR1 GTSNPN and CDR2 SVGIG (reference sequence). The CDR3 sequence: CAWKGAGGQYF. The CDR3 DNA is TGTGCCTGGAAGGGGGCGGGCGGGCAGTACTTC. The full variable domain, rest sourced from reference TRBV30 and TRBJ2-7, is SQTIHQWPATLVQPVGSPLSLECTVEGTSNPNLYWYRQAAGRGLQLLFYSVGIGQISSEVPQNLSASRPQDRQFILSSKKLLLSDSGFYLCAWKGAGGQYFGPGTRLTVT.

V gene TRBV27 combines with J gene TRBJ2-7; 8 bases map to TRBD2. The V segment lost 8 bases and the J segment 1 base; nucleotides outside the gene matches: 13. Germline V CDR1 and CDR2: MNHEY, SMNVEV (reference sequence). This CDR3 has 16 amino acids. CDR3 coding DNA: TGTGCCAGCCGACGGGGAAGCGGGAGTAATTCCTACGAGCAGTACTTC. Its translation is CASRRGSGSNSYEQYF.

The V call is TRBV9, the J call TRBJ2-1; perhaps TRBD2 as D (7 bases). Germline V gene sequence: CDR1 SGDLS, CDR2 YYNGEE. V gave up 2 bases and J gave up 5 bases, with 20 bases separating them. CDR3 size: 17 residues. The CDR3 bases are TGTGCCAGCAGCGTGGGATCGGGGGGCGGTACTCACAATGAGCAGTTCTTC. It yields the protein CASSVGSGGGTHNEQFF.

The V gene is TRBV28, the J gene TRBJ2-1; 8 bases are a match to TRBD1. This CDR3 contains 12 residues. The V gene end was trimmed by 7 bases and the J gene end by 6 bases; junction bases not matched to a gene: 2. Germline CDR1 and CDR2: MDHEN and SYDVKM. In nucleotides, the CDR3 is TGTGCCAGCACCACAGGGGGCAATGAGCAGTTCTTC. Translating gives CASTTGGNEQFF. Full variable domain (outside the CDR3, taken from reference TRBV28 and TRBJ2-1): DVKVTQSSRYLVKRTGEKVFLECVQDMDHENMFWYRQDPGLGLRLIYFSYDVKMKEKGDIPEGYSVSREKKERFSLILESASTNQTSMYLCASTTGGNEQFFGPGTRLTVL.

This clone is termed medium-sized (0.01 to 0.1%). The chain employs TRBV5-4 and TRBJ1-4; maybe TRBD1 (5 bases). Germline CDR1 reads SGHNT; CDR2 reads YYREEE (reference sequence). The V and J ends lost 4 bases and 7 bases respectively, with 17 bases between them. The CDR3 sequence is 15 residues long. The CDR3 sequence is CASSRDSAKGEKLFF. The DNA of the CDR3 is TGTGCCAGCAGCCGAGACAGCGCCAAGGGTGAAAAACTGTTTTTT.

V is TRBV5-4 and J is TRBJ2-5, with a tentative D call TRBD1 (5 bases). The CDR3 is made up of 17 amino acids. Trimming left V 0 bases short and J 5 bases short, with 20 bases between. Germline CDR1 SGHNT, CDR2 YYREEE (reference sequence). The CDR3 spells CASSLGQGGVYKETQYF. Written as DNA, the CDR3 is TGTGCCAGCAGCTTGGGTCAGGGCGGAGTCTACAAGGAGACCCAGTACTTC.

As to this clone: The same CDR3 also results from other DNA sequences found in this sample. The CDR3 DNA sequence: TGTGCCAGCAGCTTGGCAGGGGTGGAGACCCAGTACTTC. This translates into CASSLAGVETQYF. V and J are TRBV5-4 and TRBJ2-5, with D possibly TRBD1 on 6 matching bases. Germline loops: CDR1 SGHNT, CDR2 YYREEE (reference sequence). Between the trimmed V and J ends, which lost 0 bases and 5 bases, there was a span of 8 bases. The CDR3 has 13 residues. The full variable domain, completed using reference TRBV5-4 and TRBJ2-5, is ETGVTQSPTHLIKTRGQQVTLRCSSQSGHNTVSWYQQALGQGPQFIFQYYREEENGRGNFPPRFSGLQFPNYSSELNVNALELDDSALYLCASSLAGVETQYFGPGTRLLVL.

The V gene is TRBV30, the J gene TRBJ2-6; the D gene is possibly TRBD2 (6 bases). Germline assignment: CDR1 GTSNPN and CDR2 SVGIG (reference sequence). V shed 1 base and J shed 4 bases, with 14 bases lying between them. This CDR3 has 16 residues. CDR3 DNA: TGTGCCTGGAGTGGGGTGGGGACTTCCGGGGCCAACGTCCTGACTTTC. Translating it yields CAWSGVGTSGANVLTF.

This sequence joins TRBV7-3 and TRBJ2-6; TRBD1 is a possible D gene (5 bases). Trimming left V 5 bases short and J 4 bases short, with 15 bases between. This CDR3 contains 16 residues. Germline-derived CDR1 and CDR2 are SGHTA and FQGTGA. The CDR3, as DNA: TGTGCCAGCAGCCCCCAGTTGGGGCCAGGGGCCAACGTCCTGACTTTC. It is translated as CASSPQLGPGANVLTF.

This clone was recorded a few times. J is TRBJ1-1 and V is TRBV2, with TRBD1 matching 7 bases. After removal of 6 bases from V and 0 bases from J, the junction contained 10 bases not matched to a gene. This CDR3 has 16 residues. Germline CDR1 is SNHLY and CDR2 is FYNNEI. As DNA, the CDR3 is TGTGCCAGCAGAGCTACGGACAGGAACTTGAACACTGAAGCTTTCTTT. The encoded protein is CASRATDRNLNTEAFF.